The next 21 T cell receptor beta chains were all read from a single sample in a study of human T cells and chemical hapten exposure. Time point described: patch test 1, 2 weeks after DPC sensitization. Indicated treatment: therapeutic diphenylcyclopropenone sensitization with weekly scalp DPC. TCRdb called the RACE reads again in MiXCR, with one record for every CDR3 protein. The sample has 370,000 or so distinct CDR3 sequences, about 4.4% seen once. This sample comprised whole blood, obtained in connection with sensitization to the hapten diphenylcyclopropenone (DPC). The receptors shown here come from a woman aged 50 to 65 with alopecia areata. Some clones in this sample may be carry-over from other donors' samples.

This clonotype was detected ten times or more. The chain joins TRBV7-2 to TRBJ2-2, with D perhaps matching TRBD1 (6 bases). Germline V gene data show CDR1 as SGHTA and CDR2 as FQGNSA. The CDR3 covers 15 residues. The germline V and J ends were trimmed by 7 bases and 1 base, with 13 bases remaining between them. CDR3: CASTFDRRNTGELFF. In DNA form, the CDR3 reads TGTGCCAGCACCTTCGACAGGCGGAACACCGGGGAGCTGTTTTTT.

The J gene is TRBJ1-5, the V gene TRBV29-1; the D is unclear. Trimming removed 6 bases from V and 0 bases from J, with 12 bases in between. The CDR3 sequence is 14 residues long. Germline values: CDR1 SQVTM, CDR2 ANQGSEA. DNA of the CDR3: TGCAGCGTCCGGGGTGTTAATAGCAATCAGCCCCAGCATTTT. It is translated as CSVRGVNSNQPQHF. The variable domain in full, with the rest retrieved from reference TRBV29-1 and TRBJ1-5, is SAVISQKPSRDICQRGTSLTIQCQVDSQVTMMFWYRQQPGQSLTLIATANQGSEATYESGFVIDKFPISRPNLTFSTLTVSNMSPEDSSIYLCSVRGVNSNQPQHFGDGTRLSIL.

This clonotype was picked up a small number of times. The chain carries TRBV29-1 and TRBJ1-2; no firm D call. Looked up from germline, CDR1 is SQVTM and CDR2 is ANQGSEA. V lost 2 bases and J lost 4, with 8 bases in between. The CDR3 is 12 amino acids. The DNA for the CDR3 is TGCAGCGTTGAATTCACAGCCTATGGCTACACCTTC. This codes for CSVEFTAYGYTF. Looking up the rest from reference TRBV29-1 and TRBJ1-2 gives the full variable domain: SAVISQKPSRDICQRGTSLTIQCQVDSQVTMMFWYRQQPGQSLTLIATANQGSEATYESGFVIDKFPISRPNLTFSTLTVSNMSPEDSSIYLCSVEFTAYGYTFGSGTRLTVV.

This clonotype was seen a single time. Possible read error: a much larger clone is one base away. The chain carries TRBV6-5 and TRBJ1-6; D uncertain. CDR1 MNHEY and CDR2 SVGAGI come from the germline V gene. V shed 6 bases and J shed 6 bases, with 12 bases lying between them. The CDR3 sequence is 14 residues long. The CDR3 sequence is CASSPTRTNSPLHF. The CDR3 region has the DNA TGTGCCAGCAGCCCGACAAGGACTAATTCACCCCTCCACTTT.

This chain joins TRBV4-3 and TRBJ2-1, with D maybe TRBD1 (7 bases). Germline CDR1 and CDR2: LGHNA and YSLEER. The germline V and J ends were trimmed by 1 base and 7 bases, with 14 bases remaining between them. CDR3 length: 15 amino acids. The CDR3 DNA is TGCGCCAGCAGCCAAGGGCTCAGGGGGGTTAATGAGCAGTTCTTC. This sequence encodes CASSQGLRGVNEQFF.

This clonotype was recorded a few times. The chain is built from TRBV12-3 or TRBV12-4 and TRBJ2-2, with 11 bases identical to TRBD2. V lost 3 bases, J lost 4 bases, and 4 bases stayed unmatched. This CDR3 is 16 amino acids long. The CDR3 loop is CASSFTSGSSTGELFF. In nucleotides, the CDR3 is TGTGCCAGCAGTTTTACTAGCGGGAGTTCCACCGGGGAGCTGTTTTTT.

Many counts were recorded for this clonotype. The rearrangement joins TRBV5-6 to TRBJ2-2; a weak D match, TRBD1 (6 bases). This CDR3 is built from 13 residues. Germline loops: CDR1 SGHDT, CDR2 YYEEEE. V gave up 2 bases and J gave up 8 bases, with 10 bases separating them. CDR3 amino acids: CASSFRGRGELFF. Written as DNA, the CDR3 is TGTGCCAGCAGCTTCAGGGGCCGAGGGGAGCTGTTTTTT.

This clonotype turned up a few times. V is TRBV2 and J is TRBJ2-3, with TRBD2 matching over 8 bases. This CDR3 has 17 residues. The junction had 12 bases not matched to a gene; V was cut back by 1 base and J by 6 bases. Germline V gene lookup returns CDR1 SNHLY and CDR2 FYNNEI. In DNA form, the CDR3 reads TGTGCCAGCAGTGAAGGCCAGCGGGGGCCCCCGAGGGATACGCAGTATTTT. As protein: CASSEGQRGPPRDTQYF.

The sample holds many counts of this clonotype. This chain links TRBV12-3 or TRBV12-4 with TRBJ2-7, with 12 bases that match TRBD2. Trimming cost V 4 bases and J 6 bases; bases outside gene matches: 1. The CDR3 contains 13 residues. The CDR3 region is CASSSGLAGEQYF. Written as DNA, the CDR3 is TGTGCCAGCAGTTCGGGACTAGCGGGCGAGCAGTACTTC.

This clonotype was picked up many times. The chain links TRBV2 to TRBJ1-6; D is ambiguous. Germline values: CDR1 SNHLY, CDR2 FYNNEI. The CDR3 length is 17 residues. The ends were cut back, 0 bases at V and 0 bases at J, with 9 bases in the middle. DNA for the CDR3: TGTGCCAGCAGTGAAGCAGGGATAGACTCCTATAATTCACCCCTCCACTTT. This encodes CASSEAGIDSYNSPLHF.

This clonotype was seen many times. The V and J genes are TRBV20-1 and TRBJ1-5, with 8 bases aligning to TRBD1. CDR3 length equals 16 residues. V shed 6 bases and J 4 bases; nucleotides not matched to a gene: 14. The germline gives CDR1 DFQATT, CDR2 SNEGSKA (reference sequence). CDR3 sequence (DNA): TGCAGTGCCACTCCGGGGACAGGCTTCGGGAATCAGCCCCAGCATTTT. Amino acids: CSATPGTGFGNQPQHF.

In this sample, this clonotype turned up many times. The chain carries TRBV3-1 and TRBJ1-3, with D uncertain. Germline V gives CDR1 LGHDT, CDR2 YNNKEL (reference sequence). The CDR3 totals 14 residues. Trimming cost V 4 bases and J 0 bases, with 7 bases left between them. Written as DNA, the CDR3 is TGTGCCAGCAGCCCTACTATCTCTGGAAACACCATATATTTT. Translated: CASSPTISGNTIYF.

This clonotype was counted at least ten times. This chain joins TRBV4-2 and TRBJ2-1, with TRBD1 matching 9 bases. Germline trimming cut 6 bases from V and 5 bases from J; bases unmatched to any gene: 11. Germline CDR1 is LGHNA and CDR2 is YNFKEQ. There are 16 residues in the CDR3. The CDR3 here is CASSRLPGQGDNEQFF. The CDR3 bases are TGTGCCAGCAGTCGACTTCCGGGACAGGGTGACAATGAGCAGTTCTTC.

This clonotype was counted at least ten times. This chain joins TRBV3-1 and TRBJ2-7; 7 bases match TRBD2. CDR3 size: 14 residues. The ends lost 6 bases at V and 3 bases at J; junction bases unmatched: 8. The germline gives CDR1 LGHDT, CDR2 YNNKEL (reference sequence). CDR3 DNA sequence: TGTGCCAGCAGTGAAACGGGAGGAGGCTACGAGCAGTACTTC. Its protein is CASSETGGGYEQYF.

This clonotype was observed many times. V is TRBV3-1 and J is TRBJ1-1; 7 nucleotides line up with TRBD1. Germline trimming cut 4 bases from V and 2 bases from J; bases unmatched to any gene: 7. The V gene's germline CDR1 is LGHDT and CDR2 YNNKEL (reference sequence). The CDR3 sequence is 15 residues long. The CDR3 loop reads CASSPRDSINTEAFF. CDR3 bases: TGTGCCAGCAGCCCCCGGGACAGCATCAACACTGAAGCTTTCTTT.

This clonotype was seen at least ten times. The chain is built from TRBV5-1 and TRBJ1-2; D might be TRBD1 (6 bases). CDR3 length: 15 residues. V dropped 2 bases and J dropped 2 bases, with 13 bases sitting between them. Per germline, CDR1 SGHRS and CDR2 YFSETQ. The CDR3: CASSFSLDRNYGYTF. In DNA, the CDR3 is TGCGCCAGCAGCTTTTCCTTGGACAGAAACTATGGCTACACCTTC.

In this sample, this clonotype turned up a few times. The chain has TRBV13 and TRBJ2-3; D not certain. Germline V gives CDR1 PRHDT, CDR2 FYEKMQ (reference sequence). Trimming left V 0 bases short and J 3 bases short, with 10 bases between. The length of the CDR3 is 15 residues. CDR3 in DNA: TGTGCCAGCAGCTTAGGAGCACTGGCGACAGATACGCAGTATTTT. Translated, it gives CASSLGALATDTQYF. Variable domain in full (rest from reference TRBV13 and TRBJ2-3): AAGVIQSPRHLIKEKRETATLKCYPIPRHDTVYWYQQGPGQDPQFLISFYEKMQSDKGSIPDRFSAQQFSDYHSELNMSSLELGDSALYFCASSLGALATDTQYFGPGTRLTVL.

At least ten counts were recorded for this clonotype. The chain has TRBV11-2 and TRBJ2-3, with D possibly being TRBD2 (6 bases). V gave up 2 bases and J gave up 2 bases, with 17 bases separating them. Germline V gene sequence: CDR1 SGHAT, CDR2 FQNNGV. There are 17 residues in the CDR3. The CDR3 DNA reads as TGTGCCAGCAGCTTAAGATCAAGGGGCGGGGTCACAGATACGCAGTATTTT. Translated, it gives CASSLRSRGGVTDTQYF.

This clonotype appeared many times. The chain uses TRBV5-6 and TRBJ2-5; D call uncertain. V lost 0 bases and J 7 bases, leaving 7 bases between the germline ends. Per the germline V gene, CDR1 is SGHDT and CDR2 is YYEEEE. The CDR3 covers 12 residues. In DNA form, the CDR3 reads TGTGCCAGCAGCTTGGGCCCGGGGACCCAGTACTTC. Amino acids: CASSLGPGTQYF.

At least ten counts were recorded for this clonotype. This rearrangement joins TRBV7-2 to TRBJ2-3, with D possibly matching TRBD2 (5 bases). V was shortened by 1 base and J by 4 bases, with 12 bases between the two germline ends. This CDR3 is built from 15 residues. Germline V gene lookup returns CDR1 SGHTA and CDR2 FQGNSA. The CDR3 bases are TGTGCCAGCAGCTTAGGAGGAGCGGAGGCAGATACGCAGTATTTT. Translation gives CASSLGGAEADTQYF.

This clonotype came up a few times. This chain uses TRBV12-3 or TRBV12-4 with TRBJ2-7; D remains ambiguous. The CDR3 length is 12 residues. V dropped 6 bases and J dropped 9 bases, with 15 bases sitting between them. This CDR3 reads CASSTLQYRQYF. The CDR3, as DNA: TGTGCCAGCAGCACCCTACAGTACCGGCAGTACTTC.